One and the same sample provided the 5 T cell receptor beta chains below, sequenced in a study of T cells in Graves' hyperthyroidism and ophthalmopathy. The TCR beta CDR3 regions underwent amplification using RNA transcripts as the source. HTBI primers were the set used in a first-round RT-PCR of the TCR CDR3. TCRdb independently ran MiXCR on the multiplex PCR reads; one entry per CDR3 protein. Of some 370,000 distinct CDR3 sequences in the sample, about an eighth are singletons; the top ten hold 25% to 30%. The sample was blood. These receptors all come from a man between 45 and 60 years old with Graves' ophthalmopathy.

This clonotype was found a few times. This chain joins TRBV28 and TRBJ1-3; possibly TRBD1 for D (6 bases). Germline CDR1 is MDHEN and CDR2 is SYDVKM. This CDR3 is built from 14 residues. The germline V and J ends were trimmed by 5 bases and 9 bases, with 17 bases remaining between them. The CDR3 nucleotides are TGTGCCAGCAGTCTCGCCAACAGGGAGGGCACCATATATTTT. This translates into CASSLANREGTIYF. Together with reference TRBV28 and TRBJ1-3, the CDR3 gives the full variable domain: DVKVTQSSRYLVKRTGEKVFLECVQDMDHENMFWYRQDPGLGLRLIYFSYDVKMKEKGDIPEGYSVSREKKERFSLILESASTNQTSMYLCASSLANREGTIYFGEGSWLTVV.

This clonotype was seen many times. The chain uses TRBV27 and TRBJ2-1, with 10 bases lining up with TRBD1. The CDR3 contains 14 residues. In germline, CDR1 is MNHEY, CDR2 SMNVEV (reference sequence). Losses at the gene ends were 1 base for V and 8 bases for J; bases not matched to a gene: 2. CDR3 DNA: TGTGCCAGCAGTTTATGGGGACAGGGGTATGAGCAGTTCTTC. Amino acids: CASSLWGQGYEQFF.

This chain joins TRBV5-1 and TRBJ2-3, with 9 bases aligning to TRBD2. CDR1 is SGHRS and CDR2 is YFSETQ in the germline V gene. This CDR3 is 17 amino acids long. J gave up 0 bases and V 2 bases, and 7 bases lay outside the gene matches. In DNA form, the CDR3 reads TGCGCCAGCAGCTTAGAAGCTAGCGGGACTAGCACAGATACGCAGTATTTT. It yields the protein CASSLEASGTSTDTQYF.

The gene calls are TRBV3-1 and TRBJ1-2, with 7 positions matching TRBD1. Germline trimming cut 4 bases from V and 4 bases from J; bases unmatched to any gene: 6. CDR1 and CDR2 (germline): LGHDT, YNNKEL (reference sequence). The length of the CDR3 is 14 residues. In nucleotides, the CDR3 is TGTGCCAGCAGCCGACAGGGTCTAGGCTATGGCTACACCTTC. As protein: CASSRQGLGYGYTF.

Worth noting for this clonotype: It may be a read error: a sequence one base away is much more abundant. The rearrangement links TRBV11-2 to TRBJ2-1; TRBD2 might be the D (6 bases). Near its end, the DNA agrees better with TRBJ2-7, so the J call may be wrong. CDR1 SGHAT and CDR2 FQNNGV come from the germline V gene. This CDR3 spans 18 amino acids. DNA for the CDR3: TGTGCCAGCAGCTTAGCCCGATCGGGAGCCAGCTCCTACAATGAGCAGTACTTC. Translation gives CASSLARSGASSYNEQYF.